The 27 T cell receptor beta chains below come from one sample, sequenced in a study of blood T cell repertoires in COVID-19. Here immunoSEQ multiplex PCR was the method, and the copy in TCRdb shows in-frame clones only, minus some. The sample yields around 200,000 clones, 80% to 90% seen once. Source material: peripheral blood. The receptors were sampled from a man between 60 and 70 years old with acute or convalescent COVID-19.

The chain joins TRBV7-8 to TRBJ2-1; 12 bases align to TRBD2. V was pared by 2 bases and J by 13 bases, with 9 bases of the junction left unmatched. The CDR3 covers 15 residues. Germline V gene lookup returns CDR1 SGHVS and CDR2 FQNEAQ. CDR3 region: CASSLLAGGPVKQFF. The DNA of the CDR3 is TGTGCCAGCAGCTTACTAGCGGGAGGGCCTGTAAAACAGTTCTTC.

The chain carries TRBV11-2 and TRBJ2-1; 11 nucleotides agree with TRBD1. V gave up 5 bases and J gave up 9 bases; unmatched junction bases: 9. The CDR3 consists of 15 residues. Germline V gene sequence: CDR1 SGHAT, CDR2 FQNNGV. The CDR3 sequence: CASSLTAGQGGEQFF. In DNA, the CDR3 is TGTGCCAGCAGCCTTACGGCGGGACAGGGGGGTGAGCAGTTCTTC.

The CDR3 loop reads CAVSGSSYEQYF. The DNA of the CDR3 is TGTGCCGTCAGCGGGAGCTCCTACGAGCAGTACTTC. The V call is TRBV6-5, the J call TRBJ2-7; the match to TRBD2 covers 8 bases. The J segment lost 0 bases and the V segment lost 11 bases, leaving 3 bases of the junction unmatched. The CDR3 sequence is 12 residues long. Germline-derived CDR1 and CDR2 are MNHEY and SVGAGI.

CDR3 coding DNA: TGTGCCAGCAGTGGTTCCACGGACGGACAAAACGGGGAGCTGTTTTTT. Protein sequence: CASSGSTDGQNGELFF. The V call is TRBV6-2 or TRBV6-3, the J call TRBJ2-2, with a possible D match to TRBD1 (5 bases). The CDR3 totals 16 residues. Germline V gives CDR1 MNHEY, CDR2 SVGEGT. Trimming removed 5 bases at V and 7 bases at J, with 20 bases between.

The rearrangement uses TRBV29-1 and TRBJ2-7; 8 bases map to TRBD1. The CDR3 covers 13 residues. Germline assignment: CDR1 SQVTM and CDR2 ANQGSEA. V was pared by 7 bases and J by 5 bases, with 10 bases of the junction left unmatched. In DNA, the CDR3 is TGCAGCGCCCTAACCGGGACAGGACACGAGCAGTACTTC. This encodes CSALTGTGHEQYF.

This chain joins TRBV10-3 and TRBJ2-3, with D unclear. Germline CDR1 ENHRY, CDR2 SYGVKD. The CDR3 runs to 13 residues. The V end lost 4 bases, the J end lost 1 base, and 6 bases lay between the germline ends. The CDR3 nucleotides are TGTGCCATCAGTGGGCCCGGCACAGATACGCAGTATTTT. It is translated as CAISGPGTDTQYF.

This chain connects TRBV28 to TRBJ2-7; maybe TRBD1 (6 bases). Trimming removed 7 bases at V and 2 bases at J, with 18 bases between. CDR1 MDHEN and CDR2 SYDVKM come from the germline V gene. This CDR3 region has 15 residues. CDR3 in amino acids: CASILSPGTTYEQYF. The CDR3 coding sequence is TGTGCCAGCATCCTCTCTCCCGGGACAACCTACGAGCAGTACTTC.

The gene calls are TRBV3-1 (or the pseudogene TRBV3-2) and TRBJ2-1; a weak D match, TRBD1 (5 bases). The V end lost 8 bases, the J end lost 5 bases, and 7 bases lay between the germline ends. The CDR3 loop spans 11 amino acids. Germline V gives CDR1 LGHDT, CDR2 YNNKEL (reference sequence). The DNA for the CDR3 is TGTGCCAGCTCAGGGAACAATGAGCAGTTCTTC. It specifies CASSGNNEQFF.

The chain combines TRBV12-3 or TRBV12-4 with TRBJ1-1; D is unclear. Trimming left V 6 bases short and J 1 base short, with 9 bases between. The CDR3 covers 13 residues. CDR3 in DNA: TGTGCCAGCAGGCGAACAGAGAACACTGAAGCTTTCTTT. Its translation: CASRRTENTEAFF.

The table lists this clone with a count of one. The chain uses TRBV11-1 and TRBJ2-1; 9 bases are a match to TRBD2. V shed 6 bases, J shed 6 bases, and the junction held 9 bases outside the gene matches. This CDR3 is 15 amino acids long. Germline assignment: CDR1 SGHAT and CDR2 FQDESV (reference sequence). CDR3 nucleotide sequence: TGTGCCAGCAGTGGAATAGGACTAGCGTCCAATGAGCAGTTCTTC. Translated: CASSGIGLASNEQFF.

This clone was detected a few times. The chain carries TRBV5-1 and TRBJ1-1, with a weak D call TRBD1 (5 bases). This CDR3 has 15 amino acids. V lost 4 bases and J 4 bases, leaving 17 bases between the germline ends. From germline, CDR1 is SGHRS and CDR2 YFSETQ. DNA of the CDR3: TGCGCCAGCAGCAGGGACGGGACTTCGGGCACTGAAGCTTTCTTT. Translated: CASSRDGTSGTEAFF. The complete variable domain, with remaining parts taken from reference TRBV5-1 and TRBJ1-1, reads KAGVTQTPRYLIKTRGQQVTLSCSPISGHRSVSWYQQTPGQGLQFLFEYFSETQRNKGNFPGRFSGRQFSNSRSEMNVSTLELGDSALYLCASSRDGTSGTEAFFGQGTRLTVV.

A few counts support this clone. The DNA of the CDR3 is TGTGCCAGCAGCTGGGGACTAGCGGGAGGGAACACCGGGGAGCTGTTTTTT. This gives the protein CASSWGLAGGNTGELFF. The chain recombines TRBV11-2 with TRBJ2-2; TRBD2 agrees at 15 bases. The CDR3 has 17 residues. V lost 4 bases and J lost 1; bases outside the gene matches: 1. Per the germline V gene, CDR1 is SGHAT and CDR2 is FQNNGV.

This chain's CDR3 is CASSESWGYTF. CDR3 sequence (DNA): TGTGCCAGCAGTGAGAGTTGGGGCTACACCTTC. This chain joins TRBV6-1 and TRBJ1-2, with D unclear. The CDR3 has 11 residues. Trimming left V 3 bases short and J 8 bases short, with 7 bases between. Germline V CDR1 and CDR2: MNHNS, SASEGT.

The rearrangement uses TRBV2 and TRBJ1-2, with 7 nucleotides matching TRBD1. CDR1 is SNHLY, CDR2 FYNNEI, per germline. CDR3 size: 13 residues. J was trimmed by 8 bases and V by 7 bases; bases with no gene match: 10. CDR3 sequence (DNA): TGTGCCAGCAACCGGGACAGAGTTGAGGGCTACACCTTC. Translating gives CASNRDRVEGYTF.

The chain is built from TRBV2 and TRBJ2-2; 7 bases fit TRBD1. The V segment lost 6 bases and the J segment 5 bases; nucleotides outside the gene matches: 9. The CDR3 runs 15 residues. Germline values: CDR1 SNHLY, CDR2 FYNNEI. CDR3 sequence: CASSPNRGQTGELFF. In nucleotides, the CDR3 is TGTGCCAGCAGCCCCAACAGGGGTCAGACCGGGGAGCTGTTTTTT.

The CDR3 loop reads CASSLAVSGGTEKLFF. The CDR3 DNA is TGCGCCAGCAGCTTGGCCGTATCAGGGGGTACTGAAAAACTGTTTTTT. The rearrangement links TRBV5-1 to TRBJ1-4, with 7 bases identical to TRBD1. V lost 0 bases, J lost 7 bases, and 9 bases stayed unmatched. The CDR3 covers 16 residues. Germline V gene lookup returns CDR1 SGHRS and CDR2 YFSETQ.

The V gene is TRBV29-1, the J gene TRBJ2-2, with 7 nucleotides matching TRBD1. This CDR3 is built from 15 residues. Germline CDR1 is SQVTM and CDR2 is ANQGSEA. V was pared by 6 bases and J by 3 bases, with 10 bases of the junction left unmatched. The CDR3 is CSVELTDRDTGELFF. In DNA, the CDR3 is TGCAGCGTAGAACTTACAGACAGGGACACCGGGGAGCTGTTTTTT.

The CDR3 DNA follows: TGTGCCAGCAGCCCGGGACTGGTTAATGAAAAACTGTTTTTT. Translation: CASSPGLVNEKLFF. The V gene is TRBV28, the J gene TRBJ1-4, with D maybe TRBD1 (5 bases). V lost 6 bases, J lost 4 bases, and 12 bases lay in between. The CDR3 consists of 14 residues. Per the germline V gene, CDR1 is MDHEN and CDR2 is SYDVKM.

The gene calls are TRBV4-2 and TRBJ2-2; 7 positions agree with TRBD2. Germline V gene data show CDR1 as LGHNA and CDR2 as YNFKEQ. Trimming at V came to 1 base and at J to 5 bases, leaving 4 bases not matched to a gene. This CDR3 contains 15 residues. The CDR3 is CASSQGRESTGELFF. The CDR3 region has the DNA TGTGCCAGCAGCCAAGGGCGGGAGTCGACCGGGGAGCTGTTTTTT.

The chain couples TRBV3-1 (or the pseudogene TRBV3-2) to TRBJ1-6; perhaps TRBD1 as D (6 bases). V was trimmed by 3 bases and J by 9 bases, leaving 12 bases between them. The germline gives CDR1 LGHDT, CDR2 YNNKEL (reference sequence). CDR3 length: 14 residues. The CDR3 DNA is TGTGCCAGCAGCCACCCGGACAGTGCTTCACCCCTCCACTTT. It translates to CASSHPDSASPLHF.

The chain employs TRBV7-2 and TRBJ2-3; weak D call: TRBD2 (6 bases). This CDR3 is built from 18 residues. The V gene's germline CDR1 is SGHTA and CDR2 FQGNSA. V shed 1 base and J shed 2 bases, with 19 bases lying between them. CDR3 coding DNA: TGTGCCAGCAGCTTAGTTCGGGTCGGCGGGACCGTCACAGATACGCAGTATTTT. Amino acids: CASSLVRVGGTVTDTQYF.

The genes are TRBV6-5 and TRBJ2-3; 9 bases are a match to TRBD2. The length of the CDR3 is 15 residues. Germline loops: CDR1 MNHEY, CDR2 SVGAGI. The junction had 9 bases not matched to a gene; V was cut back by 6 bases and J by 5 bases. CDR3 bases: TGTGCCAGCAGGAGGGTAGCGGGAGCACAAGATACGCAGTATTTT. Its translation is CASRRVAGAQDTQYF.

This clone came up a few times. This chain uses TRBV28 with TRBJ1-3, with TRBD1 identical over 7 bases. This CDR3 contains 16 residues. The trim removed 8 bases at V and 1 base at J, leaving 11 bases unmatched. Germline V gene data show CDR1 as MDHEN and CDR2 as SYDVKM. The CDR3 loop reads CASREQGSNSGNTIYF. The CDR3 DNA is TGTGCCAGCCGAGAACAGGGGAGTAATTCTGGAAACACCATATATTTT. Full variable domain (missing parts from reference TRBV28 and TRBJ1-3): DVKVTQSSRYLVKRTGEKVFLECVQDMDHENMFWYRQDPGLGLRLIYFSYDVKMKEKGDIPEGYSVSREKKERFSLILESASTNQTSMYLCASREQGSNSGNTIYFGEGSWLTVV.

This clone showed up just once. V is TRBV19 and J is TRBJ1-1; D may be TRBD1 (5 bases). The CDR3 consists of 13 residues. Germline values: CDR1 LNHDA, CDR2 SQIVND (reference sequence). V lost 5 bases, J lost 11 bases, and 18 bases lay in between. The DNA for the CDR3 is TGTGCCAGTAGTGCCGGGACTCCGGGGGAGGCTTTCTTT. Translation gives CASSAGTPGEAFF.

This chain uses TRBV7-2 with TRBJ1-6; D gene ambiguous. Germline-derived CDR1 and CDR2 are SGHTA and FQGNSA. The CDR3 contains 13 residues. V was clipped by 6 bases and J by 7 bases, with 10 bases between them. For the CDR3, the DNA is TGTGCCAGCAGAAATAATTTGAATTCACCCCTCCACTTT. Translated, it gives CASRNNLNSPLHF.

Only one count was recorded for this clone. The V and J genes are TRBV11-2 and TRBJ2-7, with D uncertain. The CDR3 totals 17 residues. V shed 1 base and J shed 1 base, with 17 bases lying between them. Germline CDR1 is SGHAT and CDR2 is FQNNGV. CDR3 DNA sequence: TGTGCCAGCAGCTTAGGAGTGACGGGTTCACGGTCCTACGAGCAGTACTTC. Translated, it gives CASSLGVTGSRSYEQYF.

This sequence joins TRBV7-2 and TRBJ1-1; TRBD1 matches at 7 bases. Trimming at V came to 5 bases and at J to 0 bases, leaving 6 bases not matched to a gene. The CDR3 has 15 amino acids. Germline CDR1 reads SGHTA; CDR2 reads FQGNSA. The DNA for the CDR3 is TGTGCCAGCAGCATCTCGACAGGGCTGAACACTGAAGCTTTCTTT. Its translation: CASSISTGLNTEAFF.